This passage covers 26 T cell receptor beta chains from one sample sequenced in a study of CD4 T cells in relation to SARS-CoV-2 and coronaviruses. Their antigen targets remain unknown. Before the COVID-19 pandemic, during about 2010-2018, CD4+ T cells were taken from unexposed donors. CD4+ T cells were isolated from the cells after more than 8 days of culture. The method was immunoSEQ multiplex PCR; TCRdb's version includes in-frame clones alone and lacks a portion of them. The table lists 15,000 to 20,000 clones, 74% of them singletons, with 20% to 25% in the top ten. Source material: CD4+ T cells from PBMCs, cultured in vitro. These receptors originate from a human donor in good health.

The CDR3 is CASTPGRGFDGYTF. CDR3 DNA: TGTGCCAGCACTCCGGGTAGGGGCTTTGATGGCTACACCTTC. This chain connects TRBV6-5 to TRBJ1-2, with a possible D match to TRBD1 (5 bases). Trimming removed 7 bases at V and 6 bases at J, with 18 bases between. CDR1 is MNHEY and CDR2 is SVGAGI in the germline V gene. This CDR3 has 14 amino acids.

The sample holds a few counts of this clone. The chain couples TRBV5-4 to TRBJ2-6; no clear D. The length of the CDR3 is 13 residues. V was pared by 4 bases and J by 4 bases, with 6 bases between. Germline values: CDR1 SGHNT, CDR2 YYREEE (reference sequence). The CDR3 bases are TGTGCCAGCAGCAACTGGGGGGCCAACGTCCTGACTTTC. As protein: CASSNWGANVLTF.

Worth noting for this clone: This may be a read error: a much more frequent sequence differs by one nucleotide. In the same sample, other DNA sequences code for this CDR3. The chain carries TRBV3-1 (or the pseudogene TRBV3-2) and TRBJ2-3, with D uncertain. The CDR3 spans 14 residues. Germline CDR1 reads LGHDT; CDR2 reads YNNKEL (reference sequence). The CDR3 loop is CASSKDRAWGTQYF. Here the CDR3 DNA reads TGTGCCAGCAGCAAAGATAGGGCCTGGGGTACACAGTATTTT.

V and J are TRBV5-1 and TRBJ2-3, with D perhaps TRBD2 (5 bases). The germline V and J ends were trimmed by 2 bases and 1 base, with 8 bases remaining between them. The CDR3 has 14 amino acids. CDR1 is SGHRS and CDR2 is YFSETQ in the germline V gene. The CDR3 DNA reads as TGCGCCAGCAGCTTAGCGGCGGGCACAGATACGCAGTATTTT. Its protein is CASSLAAGTDTQYF.

The rearrangement joins TRBV19 to TRBJ1-5; 7 bases fit TRBD1. V lost 5 bases to trimming and J lost 1 base; unmatched junction nucleotides: 11. Germline V CDR1 and CDR2: LNHDA, SQIVND (reference sequence). The CDR3 runs to 17 residues. CDR3: CASSFHDRVMSNQPQHF. DNA of the CDR3: TGTGCCAGTAGTTTCCACGACAGGGTGATGAGCAATCAGCCCCAGCATTTT.

The V and J genes are TRBV3-1 (or the pseudogene TRBV3-2) and TRBJ1-3; no reliable D call. V lost 0 bases and J 4 bases, leaving 7 bases between the germline ends. Germline values: CDR1 LGHDT, CDR2 YNNKEL (reference sequence). The CDR3 is 14 amino acids. The CDR3 DNA is TGTGCCAGCAGCCAAGAAAGCAGAGGAAACACCATATATTTT. It is translated as CASSQESRGNTIYF.

The chain recombines TRBV7-2 with TRBJ2-1; tentative D call: TRBD1 (6 bases). Germline V lookup: CDR1 SGHTA, CDR2 FQGNSA. The CDR3 runs to 16 residues. V lost 1 base and J 3 bases, leaving 13 bases between the germline ends. The CDR3 DNA follows: TGTGCCAGCAGCTTAGAACAGGGTCACTACTACAATGAGCAGTTCTTC. This encodes CASSLEQGHYYNEQFF.

V usage is TRBV4-2 and J usage is TRBJ2-3; possible D gene TRBD2, 5 bases. Deletions cut 1 base from V and 1 base from J, with 9 bases between. The CDR3 covers 15 residues. Looked up from germline, CDR1 is LGHNA and CDR2 is YNFKEQ. The DNA of the CDR3 is TGTGCCAGCAGCCAAGCCCTGGGAGGCACAGATACGCAGTATTTT. Amino acids: CASSQALGGTDTQYF.

CDR3 residues: CASSQGNRGSGANVLTF. The CDR3 DNA reads as TGTGCCAGCAGCCAAGGAAACAGGGGGTCGGGGGCCAACGTCCTGACTTTC. The J gene is TRBJ2-6, the V gene TRBV14; 8 nucleotides match TRBD1. Germline CDR1 SGHDN, CDR2 FVKESK. Trimming took 1 base from V and 4 from J; bases not matched to a gene: 6. CDR3 length: 17 amino acids.

This clone was observed a handful of times. V gene TRBV5-1 combines with J gene TRBJ1-1; 9 bases map to TRBD1. Germline lookup yields CDR1 SGHRS and CDR2 YFSETQ. Losses at the gene ends were 4 bases for V and 4 bases for J; bases not matched to a gene: 5. The CDR3 length is 14 residues. In DNA, the CDR3 is TGCGCCAGCAGCCCGCAGACAGGGGGCACTGAAGCTTTCTTT. Translating it yields CASSPQTGGTEAFF.

The rearrangement links TRBV3-1 (or the pseudogene TRBV3-2) to TRBJ2-5, with no clear D. The CDR3 totals 14 residues. Looked up from germline, CDR1 is LGHDT and CDR2 is YNNKEL (reference sequence). The V end lost 1 base, the J end lost 2 bases, and 8 bases lay between the germline ends. As DNA, the CDR3 is TGTGCCAGCAGCCAAGCGGTCTTTCAAGAGACCCAGTACTTC. This translates into CASSQAVFQETQYF.

This sequence joins TRBV30 and TRBJ1-1, with D uncertain. V was shortened by 5 bases and J by 5 bases, with 15 bases between the two germline ends. CDR3 length equals 13 residues. Germline CDR1 is GTSNPN and CDR2 is SVGIG (reference sequence). CDR3 residues: CAWSLWRGTEAFF. CDR3 sequence (DNA): TGTGCCTGGTCCTTGTGGAGAGGGACTGAAGCTTTCTTT. Based on the CDR3 plus reference TRBV30 and TRBJ1-1, the full variable domain is SQTIHQWPATLVQPVGSPLSLECTVEGTSNPNLYWYRQAAGRGLQLLFYSVGIGQISSEVPQNLSASRPQDRQFILSSKKLLLSDSGFYLCAWSLWRGTEAFFGQGTRLTVV.

CDR3 residues: CASSLAGEANEQYF. CDR3 DNA sequence: TGTGCCAGCAGCTTAGCAGGGGAGGCAAACGAGCAGTACTTC. The chain carries TRBV7-9 and TRBJ2-7; possible D gene TRBD2, 6 bases. The V end lost 0 bases, the J end lost 5 bases, and 11 bases lay between the germline ends. The length of the CDR3 is 14 residues. The germline CDR1 and CDR2 sequences are SEHNR and FQNEAQ (reference sequence).

The chain carries TRBV5-4 and TRBJ2-5, with 8 bases matching TRBD2. The germline gives CDR1 SGHNT, CDR2 YYREEE (reference sequence). V was clipped by 5 bases and J by 1 base; unmatched bases: 7. The CDR3 contains 15 residues. The CDR3 nucleotides are TGTGCCAGCAGTCGGAGCGGGAGTACCCAAGAGACCCAGTACTTC. Translating gives CASSRSGSTQETQYF.

This chain joins TRBV27 and TRBJ2-1, with 7 positions matching TRBD2. Germline CDR1 and CDR2: MNHEY and SMNVEV (reference sequence). J gave up 3 bases and V 7 bases, and 12 bases lay outside the gene matches. This CDR3 region has 16 residues. DNA of the CDR3: TGTGCCAGCACCCCAAGTGGCGGGAGCTTCTACAATGAGCAGTTCTTC. Residues: CASTPSGGSFYNEQFF.

This rearrangement joins TRBV18 to TRBJ2-3; D is perhaps TRBD1 (5 bases). This CDR3 spans 14 amino acids. The germline gives CDR1 KGHSH, CDR2 LQKENI. Trimming removed 6 bases from V and 6 bases from J, with 16 bases in between. The CDR3 sequence: CASSPDNRFDTQYF. For the CDR3, the DNA is TGTGCCAGCTCCCCGGACAACCGGTTTGATACGCAGTATTTT.

The rearrangement uses TRBV19 and TRBJ2-3; 7 bases align to TRBD2. The CDR3 consists of 15 residues. V dropped 3 bases and J dropped 4; count of bases not matched to a gene: 7. Germline CDR1 reads LNHDA; CDR2 reads SQIVND (reference sequence). For the CDR3, the DNA is TGTGCCAGTAGTATCCTCGGGGGGAAAGCAGATACGCAGTATTTT. The encoded protein is CASSILGGKADTQYF.

This clone occurred a few times. In nucleotides, the CDR3 is TGTGCCAGCAGCTCCAACAGACTCTACGAGCAGTACTTC. Translation: CASSSNRLYEQYF. This chain connects TRBV14 to TRBJ2-7; D is uncertain. Trimming cost V 5 bases and J 3 bases, with 11 bases left between them. The CDR3 has 13 amino acids. Germline lookup yields CDR1 SGHDN and CDR2 FVKESK. The variable domain in full, completed from reference TRBV14 and TRBJ2-7, reads EAGVTQFPSHSVIEKGQTVTLRCDPISGHDNLYWYRRVMGKEIKFLLHFVKESKQDESGMPNNRFLAERTGGTYSTLKVQPAELEDSGVYFCASSSNRLYEQYFGPGTRLTVT.

This clone is judged medium-sized. J is TRBJ2-3 and V is TRBV19, with 7 nucleotides matching TRBD2. After removal of 11 bases from V and 6 bases from J, the junction contained 8 bases not matched to a gene. Germline V lookup: CDR1 LNHDA, CDR2 SQIVND (reference sequence). The CDR3 is 12 amino acids. For the CDR3, the DNA is TGTGCCTCCTGGGACTACATCGATACGCAGTATTTT. Its protein product is CASWDYIDTQYF.

The chain joins TRBV18 to TRBJ2-7, with D uncertain. The V end lost 4 bases, the J end lost 6 bases, and 13 bases lay between the germline ends. Per germline, CDR1 KGHSH and CDR2 LQKENI. The CDR3 consists of 13 residues. The CDR3 loop reads CASSRAPGSEQYF. The CDR3 DNA reads as TGTGCCAGCTCACGGGCCCCAGGTTCCGAGCAGTACTTC.

The J gene is TRBJ1-1, the V gene TRBV5-1; D is possibly TRBD1 (5 bases). Trimming cost V 6 bases and J 3 bases, with 15 bases left between them. CDR1 SGHRS and CDR2 YFSETQ come from the germline V gene. The CDR3 is made up of 14 amino acids. The CDR3 nucleotides read TGCGCCAGCAAGTCTCCAGGGAGGTACACTGAAGCTTTCTTT. Its translation is CASKSPGRYTEAFF.

The chain is built from TRBV20-1 and TRBJ1-5; D not certain. Germline assignment: CDR1 DFQATT and CDR2 SNEGSKA (reference sequence). The CDR3 extends over 13 amino acids. Trimming left V 3 bases short and J 6 bases short, with 12 bases between. The CDR3 region has the DNA TGCAGTGCTAGTGGTAGTGGGATTCAGCCCCAGCATTTT. Its translation: CSASGSGIQPQHF.

DNA of the CDR3: TGTGCCAGCAGTGGGACTAGCTCCTACGAGCAGTACTTC. It is translated as CASSGTSSYEQYF. The J gene is TRBJ2-7, the V gene TRBV12-3 or TRBV12-4; 8 bases match TRBD2. The V gene end was trimmed by 5 bases and the J gene end by 0 bases; junction bases not matched to a gene: 0. The CDR3 length is 13 residues.

The chain combines TRBV6-6 with TRBJ1-2, with TRBD1 matching 7 bases. CDR1 is MNHNY, CDR2 SVGAGI, per germline (reference sequence). The CDR3 totals 14 residues. V dropped 6 bases and J dropped 0; count of bases not matched to a gene: 4. DNA for the CDR3: TGTGCCAGCAGCCGACAGGGACCTAACTATGGCTACACCTTC. This translates into CASSRQGPNYGYTF.

In this sample, this clone turned up once. The rearrangement uses TRBV3-1 (or the pseudogene TRBV3-2) and TRBJ2-4; weak D call: TRBD2 (5 bases). CDR1 is LGHDT and CDR2 is YNNKEL in the germline V gene (reference sequence). The CDR3 has 12 amino acids. Trimming removed 2 bases at V and 7 bases at J, with 6 bases between. CDR3 coding DNA: TGTGCCAGCAGCCAAAGCGGTAACATTCAGTACTTC. Translation: CASSQSGNIQYF.

This clone has only a few counts. The gene calls are TRBV4-2 and TRBJ1-5, with 12 bases fitting TRBD1. V was clipped by 0 bases and J by 4 bases; unmatched bases: 7. The CDR3 consists of 18 residues. From germline, CDR1 is LGHNA and CDR2 YNFKEQ. DNA of the CDR3: TGTGCCAGCAGCCAAGACGGGACAGGGGGCGGGAGGAATCAGCCCCAGCATTTT. This sequence encodes CASSQDGTGGGRNQPQHF.